The sequence of this T cell receptor beta chain was determined in a study of identical twins. General study points: Cord blood's abundant beta clonotypes had fewer insertions, unlike memory repertoires. With monozygotic twins, out-of-frame TCR alpha sharing exceeded what models estimated.

Template switching, a step in the protocol, added a universal primer site, and cDNA carried unique molecular identifiers. Via MiXCR, TCRdb re-called the 5' RACE reads, giving one row per CDR3 protein. Of approximately 260,000 distinct CDR3 sequences listed, more than 12% are singletons. In this sample, this clonotype turned up a few times. What it recognizes is unknown. The J segment lost 3 bases and the V segment lost 3 bases, leaving 8 bases of the junction unmatched. This CDR3 is built from 17 residues. Per the germline V gene, CDR1 is SGHTA and CDR2 is FQGNSA. All of the donors were Caucasians in good health.

The receptor was derived from a woman between 18 and 29 years old in good health. The material sequenced was memory (CD45RO+) T cells sorted from blood. The chain combines TRBV7-2 with TRBJ2-7; 13 bases line up with TRBD2. In DNA form, the CDR3 reads TGTGCCAGCAGCTTGGGACTAGCGGGAAGAGGTCTCTACGAGCAGTACTTC. It is translated as CASSLGLAGRGLYEQYF.